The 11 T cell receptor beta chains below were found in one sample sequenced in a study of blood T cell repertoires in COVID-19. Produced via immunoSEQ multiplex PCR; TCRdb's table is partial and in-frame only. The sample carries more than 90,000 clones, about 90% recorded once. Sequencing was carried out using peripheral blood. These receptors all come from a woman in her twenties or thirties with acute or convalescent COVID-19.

The CDR3 bases are TGTGCCAGCAGCCCCTGGCAGGCGGGGGCCACAGATACGCAGTATTTT. Translated, it gives CASSPWQAGATDTQYF. The chain joins TRBV3-1 (or the pseudogene TRBV3-2) to TRBJ2-3; possibly TRBD2 for D (7 bases). Germline CDR1 and CDR2: LGHDT and YNNKEL (reference sequence). CDR3 length equals 16 residues. The ends were cut back, 4 bases at V and 2 bases at J, with 16 bases in the middle.

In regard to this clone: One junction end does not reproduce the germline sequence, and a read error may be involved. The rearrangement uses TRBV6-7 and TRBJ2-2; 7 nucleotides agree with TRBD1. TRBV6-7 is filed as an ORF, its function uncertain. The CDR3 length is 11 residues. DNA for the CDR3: TGTGCCAGCAGTTACTCCGGGACAGCGGTTTTT. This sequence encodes CASSYSGTAVF.

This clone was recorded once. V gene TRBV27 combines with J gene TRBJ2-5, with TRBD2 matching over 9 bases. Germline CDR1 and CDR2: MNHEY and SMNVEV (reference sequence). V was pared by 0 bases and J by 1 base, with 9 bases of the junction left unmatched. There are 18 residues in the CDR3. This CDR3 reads CASSLSYGSGGPQETQYF. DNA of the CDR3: TGTGCCAGCAGTTTATCGTACGGCAGCGGGGGGCCCCAAGAGACCCAGTACTTC.

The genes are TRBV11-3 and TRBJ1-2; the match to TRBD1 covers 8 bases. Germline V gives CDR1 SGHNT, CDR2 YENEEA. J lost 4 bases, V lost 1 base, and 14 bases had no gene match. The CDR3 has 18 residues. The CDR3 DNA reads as TGTGCCAGCAGCTTAGGGGTGGTCGGCAGGGGGCTTCCCTATGGCTACACCTTC. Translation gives CASSLGVVGRGLPYGYTF.

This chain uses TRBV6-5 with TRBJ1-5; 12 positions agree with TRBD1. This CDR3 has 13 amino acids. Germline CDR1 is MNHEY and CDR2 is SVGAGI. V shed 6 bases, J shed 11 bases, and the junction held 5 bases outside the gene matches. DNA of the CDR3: TGTGCCAGCAGGGGACAGGGGGCTGGAGCCCAGCATTTT. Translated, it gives CASRGQGAGAQHF.

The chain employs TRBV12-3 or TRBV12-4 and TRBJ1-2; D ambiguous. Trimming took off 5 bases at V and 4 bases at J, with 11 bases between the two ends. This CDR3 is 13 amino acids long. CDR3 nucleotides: TGTGCCAGCAGTCTTTCGCGTGGCTATGGCTACACCTTC. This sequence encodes CASSLSRGYGYTF.

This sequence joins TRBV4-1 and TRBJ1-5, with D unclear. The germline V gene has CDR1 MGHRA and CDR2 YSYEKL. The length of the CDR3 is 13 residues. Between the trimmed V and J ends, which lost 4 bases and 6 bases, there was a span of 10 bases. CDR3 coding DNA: TGCGCCAGCAGCCCAGCGGTGCTTCAGCCCCAGCATTTT. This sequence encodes CASSPAVLQPQHF.

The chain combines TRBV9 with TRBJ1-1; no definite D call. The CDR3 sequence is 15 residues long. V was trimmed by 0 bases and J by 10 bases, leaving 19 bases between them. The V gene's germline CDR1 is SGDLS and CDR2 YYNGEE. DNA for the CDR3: TGTGCCAGCAGCGTAGCAGCGACCCCTCAGATGGGAGCTTTCTTT. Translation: CASSVAATPQMGAFF.

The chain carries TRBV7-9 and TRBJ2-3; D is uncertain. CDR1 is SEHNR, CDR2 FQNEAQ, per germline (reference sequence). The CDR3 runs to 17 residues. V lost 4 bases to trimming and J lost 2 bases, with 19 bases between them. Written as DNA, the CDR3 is TGTGCCAGCAGCTCCCCCGCTCAGGCCCCAACCACAGATACGCAGTATTTT. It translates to CASSSPAQAPTTDTQYF.

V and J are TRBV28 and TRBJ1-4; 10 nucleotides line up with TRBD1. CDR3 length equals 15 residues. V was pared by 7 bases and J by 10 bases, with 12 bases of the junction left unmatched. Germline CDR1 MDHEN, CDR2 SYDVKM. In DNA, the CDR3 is TGTGCCAGCACCCTCCCGGGACAGGGGAACGTAAAACTGTTTTTT. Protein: CASTLPGQGNVKLFF.

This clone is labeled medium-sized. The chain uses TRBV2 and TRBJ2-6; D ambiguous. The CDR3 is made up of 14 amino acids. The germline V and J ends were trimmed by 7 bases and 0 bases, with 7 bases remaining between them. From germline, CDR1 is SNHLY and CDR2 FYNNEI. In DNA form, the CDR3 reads TGTGCCAGCACCCCAGACTCTGGGGCCAACGTCCTGACTTTC. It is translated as CASTPDSGANVLTF.